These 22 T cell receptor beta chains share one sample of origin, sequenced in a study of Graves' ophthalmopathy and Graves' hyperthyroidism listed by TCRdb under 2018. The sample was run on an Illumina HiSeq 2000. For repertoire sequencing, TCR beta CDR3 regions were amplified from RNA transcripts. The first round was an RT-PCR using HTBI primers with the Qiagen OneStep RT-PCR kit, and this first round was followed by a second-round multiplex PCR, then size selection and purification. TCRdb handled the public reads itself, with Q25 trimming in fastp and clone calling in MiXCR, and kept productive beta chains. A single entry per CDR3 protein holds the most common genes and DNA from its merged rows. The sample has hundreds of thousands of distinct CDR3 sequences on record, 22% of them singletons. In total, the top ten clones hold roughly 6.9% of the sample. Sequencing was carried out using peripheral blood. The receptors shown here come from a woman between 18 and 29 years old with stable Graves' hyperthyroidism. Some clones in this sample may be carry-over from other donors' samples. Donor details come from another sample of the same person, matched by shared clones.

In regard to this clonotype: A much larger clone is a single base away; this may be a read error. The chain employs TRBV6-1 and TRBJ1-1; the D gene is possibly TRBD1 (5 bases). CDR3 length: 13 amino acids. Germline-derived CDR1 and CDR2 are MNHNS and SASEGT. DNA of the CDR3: TGTGCCAGCAGTGAATCGGGACCGCTGGAAGCTTGCTTT. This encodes CASSESGPLEACF.

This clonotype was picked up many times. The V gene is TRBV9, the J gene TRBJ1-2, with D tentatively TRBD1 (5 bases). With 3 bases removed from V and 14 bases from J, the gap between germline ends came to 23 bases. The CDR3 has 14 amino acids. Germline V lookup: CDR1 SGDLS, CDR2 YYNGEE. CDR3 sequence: CASSARDGRDDLTF. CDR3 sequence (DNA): TGTGCCAGCAGCGCCCGGGACGGCAGGGATGACTTGACCTTC.

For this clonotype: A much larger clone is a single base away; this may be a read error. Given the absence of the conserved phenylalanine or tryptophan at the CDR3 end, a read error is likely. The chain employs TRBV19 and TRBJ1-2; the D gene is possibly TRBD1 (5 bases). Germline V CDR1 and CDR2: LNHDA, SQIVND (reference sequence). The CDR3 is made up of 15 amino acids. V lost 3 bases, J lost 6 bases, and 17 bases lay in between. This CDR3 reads CASSIARGSDHGYTV. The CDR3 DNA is TGTGCCAGTAGTATCGCTCGGGGGAGTGATCATGGCTACACCGTC.

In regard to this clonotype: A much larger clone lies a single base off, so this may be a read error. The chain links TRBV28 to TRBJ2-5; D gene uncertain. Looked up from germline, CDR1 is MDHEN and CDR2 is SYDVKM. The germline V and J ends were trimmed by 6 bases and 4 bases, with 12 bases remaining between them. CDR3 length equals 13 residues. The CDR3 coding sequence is TGTGCCAGCAGGTCGGGTAAGAGAGAGACCCAGTACTTC. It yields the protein CASRSGKRETQYF.

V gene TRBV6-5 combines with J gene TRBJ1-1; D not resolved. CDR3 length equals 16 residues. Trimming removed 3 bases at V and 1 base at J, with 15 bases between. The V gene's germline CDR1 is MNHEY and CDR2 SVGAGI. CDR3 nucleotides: TGTGCCAGCAGTTATCCTATCGACATACCGAACACTGAAGCTTTCTTT. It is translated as CASSYPIDIPNTEAFF.

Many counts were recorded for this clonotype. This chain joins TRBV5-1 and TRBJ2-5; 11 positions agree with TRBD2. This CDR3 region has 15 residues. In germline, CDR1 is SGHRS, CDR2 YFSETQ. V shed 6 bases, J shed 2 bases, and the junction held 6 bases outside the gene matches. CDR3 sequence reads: CASTMGTSGQETQYF. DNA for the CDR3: TGCGCCAGCACCATGGGGACTAGCGGTCAAGAGACCCAGTACTTC.

This chain's CDR3 is CASSWGFGNSPLHF. The CDR3 nucleotides read TGTGCCAGCAGTTGGGGGTTCGGAAATTCACCCCTCCACTTT. The J gene is TRBJ1-6, the V gene TRBV6-5, with D maybe TRBD1 (5 bases). Trimming pared 4 bases from V and 7 bases from J, leaving 11 bases between. This CDR3 has 14 residues. Germline-derived CDR1 and CDR2 are MNHEY and SVGAGI.

The CDR3 spells CSAGQGAVIGELFF. The CDR3 region has the DNA TGCAGTGCTGGGCAGGGGGCCGTTATCGGGGAGCTGTTTTTT. The chain joins TRBV20-1 to TRBJ2-2; 8 bases agree with TRBD1. CDR3 length: 14 amino acids. CDR1 is DFQATT, CDR2 SNEGSKA, per germline (reference sequence). J gave up 7 bases and V 5 bases, and 9 bases lay outside the gene matches.

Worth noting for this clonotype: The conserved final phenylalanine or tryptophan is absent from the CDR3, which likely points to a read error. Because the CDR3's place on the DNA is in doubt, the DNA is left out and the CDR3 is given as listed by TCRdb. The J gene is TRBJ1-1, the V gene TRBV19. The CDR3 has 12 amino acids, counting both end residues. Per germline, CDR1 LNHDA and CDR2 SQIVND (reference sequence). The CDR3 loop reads CASSWINTEACL.

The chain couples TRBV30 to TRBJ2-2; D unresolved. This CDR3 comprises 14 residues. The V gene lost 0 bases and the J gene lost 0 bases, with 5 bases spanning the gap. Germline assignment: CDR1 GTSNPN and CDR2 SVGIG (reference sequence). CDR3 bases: TGTGCCTGGAGTGTACGCCCGAACACCGGGGAGCTGTTTTTT. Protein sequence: CAWSVRPNTGELFF.

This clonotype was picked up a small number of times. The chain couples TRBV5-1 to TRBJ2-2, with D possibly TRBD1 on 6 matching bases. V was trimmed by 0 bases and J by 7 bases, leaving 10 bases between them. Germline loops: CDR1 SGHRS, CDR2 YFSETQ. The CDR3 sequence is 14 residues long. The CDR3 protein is CASSLAEGVGELFF. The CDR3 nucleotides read TGCGCCAGCAGCTTGGCCGAGGGGGTCGGGGAGCTGTTTTTT.

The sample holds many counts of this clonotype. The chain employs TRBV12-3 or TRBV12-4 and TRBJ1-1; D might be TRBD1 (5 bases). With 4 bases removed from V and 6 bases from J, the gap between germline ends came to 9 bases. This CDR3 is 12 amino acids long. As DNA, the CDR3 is TGTGCCAGCAGTTCCTCGGGGGCTGAAGCTTTCTTT. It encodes CASSSSGAEAFF.

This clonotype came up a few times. In DNA, the CDR3 is TGTGCCAGCAGCGTATCCCCCTTGGGGACGAACACTGAAGCTTTCTTT. Protein: CASSVSPLGTNTEAFF. V usage is TRBV9 and J usage is TRBJ1-1, with a possible D match to TRBD1 (5 bases). The CDR3 loop spans 16 amino acids. Germline CDR1 SGDLS, CDR2 YYNGEE. V lost 1 base and J lost 1, with 14 bases in between. The variable domain in full, with the rest retrieved from reference TRBV9 and TRBJ1-1, is DSGVTQTPKHLITATGQRVTLRCSPRSGDLSVYWYQQSLDQGLQFLIQYYNGEERAKGNILERFSAQQFPDLHSELNLSSLELGDSALYFCASSVSPLGTNTEAFFGQGTRLTVV.

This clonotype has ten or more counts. This CDR3 reads CASDLEGYGYTF. The CDR3, as DNA: TGTGCCAGCGACCTAGAAGGCTATGGCTACACCTTC. The chain links TRBV6-5 to TRBJ1-2; D is uncertain. This CDR3 region has 12 residues. Trimming left V 8 bases short and J 4 bases short, with 11 bases between. CDR1 and CDR2 from the germline V gene are MNHEY and SVGAGI.

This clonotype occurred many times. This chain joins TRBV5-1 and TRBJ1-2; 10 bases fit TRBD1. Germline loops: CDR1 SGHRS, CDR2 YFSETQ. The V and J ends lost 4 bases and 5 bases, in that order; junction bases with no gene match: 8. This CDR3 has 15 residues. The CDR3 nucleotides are TGCGCCAGCAGCCTTACCCTGGGACAGGGGTATGGCTACACCTTC. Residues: CASSLTLGQGYGYTF. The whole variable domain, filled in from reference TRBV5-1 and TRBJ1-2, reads KAGVTQTPRYLIKTRGQQVTLSCSPISGHRSVSWYQQTPGQGLQFLFEYFSETQRNKGNFPGRFSGRQFSNSRSEMNVSTLELGDSALYLCASSLTLGQGYGYTFGSGTRLTVV.

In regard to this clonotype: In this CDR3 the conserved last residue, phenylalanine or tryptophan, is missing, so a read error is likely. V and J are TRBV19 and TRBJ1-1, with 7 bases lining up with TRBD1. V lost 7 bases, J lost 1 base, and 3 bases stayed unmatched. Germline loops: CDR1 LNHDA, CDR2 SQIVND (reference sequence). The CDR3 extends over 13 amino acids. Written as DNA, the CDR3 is TGTGCCAGTATCCGACAGGGGAACACTGAAGCTTTCTTG. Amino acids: CASIRQGNTEAFL.

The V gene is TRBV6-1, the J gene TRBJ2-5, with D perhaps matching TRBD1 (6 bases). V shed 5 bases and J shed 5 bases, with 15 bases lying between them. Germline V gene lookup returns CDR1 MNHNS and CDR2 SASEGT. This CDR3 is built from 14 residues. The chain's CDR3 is CASSKRDMLETQYF. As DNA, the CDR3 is TGTGCCAGCAGTAAGAGGGACATGTTGGAGACCCAGTACTTC.

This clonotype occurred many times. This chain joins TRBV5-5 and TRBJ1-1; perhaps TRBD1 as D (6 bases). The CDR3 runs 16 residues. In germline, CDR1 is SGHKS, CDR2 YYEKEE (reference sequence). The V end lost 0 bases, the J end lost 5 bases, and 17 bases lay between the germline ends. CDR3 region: CASSLGLGASGTEAFF. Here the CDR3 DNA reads TGTGCCAGCAGCTTGGGGTTGGGGGCATCGGGAACTGAAGCTTTCTTT.

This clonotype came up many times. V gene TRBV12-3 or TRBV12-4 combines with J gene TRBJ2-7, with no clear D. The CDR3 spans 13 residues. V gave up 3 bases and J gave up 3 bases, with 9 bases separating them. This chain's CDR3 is CASSFAGHYEQYF. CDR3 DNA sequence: TGTGCCAGCAGTTTTGCCGGTCACTACGAGCAGTACTTC.

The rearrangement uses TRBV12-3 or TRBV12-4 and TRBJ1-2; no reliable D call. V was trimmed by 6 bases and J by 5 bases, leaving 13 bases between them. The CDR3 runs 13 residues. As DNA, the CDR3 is TGTGCCAGCAGGAATGGCCGCTGGTATGGCTACACCTTC. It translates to CASRNGRWYGYTF.

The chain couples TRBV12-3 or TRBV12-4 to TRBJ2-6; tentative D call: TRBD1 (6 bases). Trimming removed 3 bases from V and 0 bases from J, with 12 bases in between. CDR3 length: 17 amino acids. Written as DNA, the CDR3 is TGTGCCAGCAGTTTCTTGACAGGCGCCTCTGGGGCCAACGTCCTGACTTTC. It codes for CASSFLTGASGANVLTF.

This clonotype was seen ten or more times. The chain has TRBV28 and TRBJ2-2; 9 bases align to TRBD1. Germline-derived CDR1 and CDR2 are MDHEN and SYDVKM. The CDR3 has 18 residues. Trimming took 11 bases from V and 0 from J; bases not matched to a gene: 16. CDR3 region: CAVPPIAGTGSNTGELFF. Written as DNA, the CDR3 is TGTGCCGTCCCACCGATCGCCGGGACAGGGTCGAACACCGGGGAGCTGTTTTTT.